This T cell receptor beta chain was identified in a study of vaccination and CD4 T cells after COVID-19. Looking at the study overall: From HCoV-229E, HCoV-OC43, HCoV-NL63 and SARS-CoV-2, overlapping spike peptides were used to stimulate the cells.

This clonotype was seen more than once but under ten times. No antigen is known for it. The Oncomine TCR Beta short-read assay generated sequence data from the DNA of cultured CD4+ T cells. TCRdb itself ran the PCR reads through MiXCR, one entry per CDR3 protein. The sample carries under 15,000 distinct CDR3 sequences, around two fifths recorded once. Specified treatment: roughly 10-day PBMC culture with coronavirus spike peptide pools or control peptides (ViraFEST assay). Germline loops: CDR1 LNHDA, CDR2 SQIVND (reference sequence). Trimming cost V 6 bases and J 0 bases, with 9 bases left between them. This CDR3 comprises 14 residues.

Sequenced sample: CD4+ T cells from blood, cultured in vitro. The chain employs TRBV19 and TRBJ1-3; no definite D call. This TCR was sampled from a human donor who had recovered from COVID-19. CDR3 DNA: TGTGCCAGTAGGGCCTCTAACTCTGGAAACACCATATATTTT. This sequence encodes CASRASNSGNTIYF.